The clone carrying this T cell receptor beta chain was detected once. As yet, its antigen is unknown. With V trimmed by 0 bases and J by 7 bases, 6 bases remained unmatched. This CDR3 contains 15 residues. The germline CDR1 and CDR2 sequences are SGHTA and FQGNSA. Method: immunoSEQ multiplex PCR; TCRdb's copy keeps in-frame clones and lacks some. The sample records about 80,000 clones, more than 75% being singletons. The sample belongs to a study of OX40 agonist ivuxolimab in advanced cancers. On the study more broadly: Intravenous ivuxolimab was administered to patients every 2 weeks at 0.01 to 10 mg/kg.

Overall study results and limits: Among patients with partial responses at 0.1-3.0 mg/kg, clonal expansion was among the lowest.

The source was CD4+ or CD8+ T cells sorted from blood, collected in a trial of the OX40 agonist ivuxolimab. The chain has TRBV7-2 and TRBJ2-5; 9 nucleotides match TRBD2. The sequence was obtained from an adult with an advanced solid tumor such as melanoma, head and neck, liver or kidney cancer. The CDR3 region has the DNA TGTGCCAGCAGCTTAGCATTAGCGGGAGTGGGGACCCAGTACTTC. Its protein is CASSLALAGVGTQYF.